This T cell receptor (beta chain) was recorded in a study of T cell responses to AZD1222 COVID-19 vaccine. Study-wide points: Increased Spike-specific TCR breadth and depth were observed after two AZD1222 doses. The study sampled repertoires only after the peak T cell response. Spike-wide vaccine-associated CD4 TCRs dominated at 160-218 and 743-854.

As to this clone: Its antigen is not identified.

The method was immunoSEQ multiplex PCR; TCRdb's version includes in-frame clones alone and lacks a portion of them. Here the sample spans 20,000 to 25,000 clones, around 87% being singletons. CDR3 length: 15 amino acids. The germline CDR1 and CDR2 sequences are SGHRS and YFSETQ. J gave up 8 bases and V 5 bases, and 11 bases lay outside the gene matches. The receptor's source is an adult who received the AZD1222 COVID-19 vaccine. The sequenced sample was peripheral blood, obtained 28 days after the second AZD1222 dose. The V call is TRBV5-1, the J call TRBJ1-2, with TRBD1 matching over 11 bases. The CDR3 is CASRYLGQGVEGYTF. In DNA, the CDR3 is TGCGCCAGCAGATATTTGGGACAGGGGGTGGAAGGCTACACCTTC.